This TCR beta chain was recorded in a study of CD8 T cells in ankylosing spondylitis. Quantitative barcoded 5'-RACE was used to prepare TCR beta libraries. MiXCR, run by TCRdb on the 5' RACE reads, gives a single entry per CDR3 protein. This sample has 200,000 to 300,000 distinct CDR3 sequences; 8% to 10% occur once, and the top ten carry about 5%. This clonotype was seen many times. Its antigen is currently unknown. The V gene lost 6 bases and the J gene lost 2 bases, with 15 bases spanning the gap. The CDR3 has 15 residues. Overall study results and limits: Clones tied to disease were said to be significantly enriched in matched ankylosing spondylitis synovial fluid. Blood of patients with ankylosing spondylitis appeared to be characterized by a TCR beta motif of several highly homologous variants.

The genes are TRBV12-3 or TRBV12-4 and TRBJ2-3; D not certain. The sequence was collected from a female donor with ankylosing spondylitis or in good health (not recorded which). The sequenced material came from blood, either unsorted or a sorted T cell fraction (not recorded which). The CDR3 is CASSSNREHTDTQYF. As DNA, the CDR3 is TGTGCCAGCAGCTCCAACAGAGAGCACACAGATACGCAGTATTTT.